What follows are 21 T cell receptor beta chains derived from one specimen sequenced in a study of blood T cells in healthy people across ages. It was with a sample-barcoded 5' primer and a J-beta primer mix that a second PCR of roughly 6 to 12 cycles was run. TCRdb re-analysed the 5' RACE reads in MiXCR, keeping a single row per CDR3 protein. The sample lists about 780,000 distinct CDR3 sequences; about 46% were seen once. Specimen: blood. The receptors were gathered from a man older than 75 in good health.

This clonotype was found many times. J is TRBJ2-7 and V is TRBV12-3 or TRBV12-4, with 7 nucleotides matching TRBD1. Trimming cost V 3 bases and J 7 bases; bases outside gene matches: 3. The CDR3 is 12 amino acids. The CDR3 DNA reads TGTGCCAGCAGTTTTAACAGGGGTGAGCAGTACTTC. This encodes CASSFNRGEQYF.

This chain links TRBV12-3 or TRBV12-4 with TRBJ1-5; D not certain. CDR3 length: 14 amino acids. With 3 bases removed from V and 2 bases from J, the gap between germline ends came to 8 bases. The CDR3 nucleotides are TGTGCCAGCAGTTTCGACACAGGCAATCAGCCCCAGCATTTT. Protein: CASSFDTGNQPQHF.

Concerning this clonotype itself: With a much larger clone just one base away, this may be a read error. The chain couples TRBV20-1 to TRBJ2-7, with a tentative D call TRBD2 (6 bases). The CDR3 is 14 residues long. Germline CDR1 reads DFQATT; CDR2 reads SNEGSKA (reference sequence). V gave up 0 bases and J gave up 7 bases, with 16 bases separating them. The CDR3 reads CSARDFSHSGEQYF. CDR3 bases: TGCAGTGCTAGAGATTTTTCCCATAGCGGTGAGCAGTACTTC.

The J gene is TRBJ2-2, the V gene TRBV20-1; D perhaps matches TRBD1 (6 bases). Trimming removed 6 bases at V and 3 bases at J, with 17 bases between. Germline V gene sequence: CDR1 DFQATT, CDR2 SNEGSKA (reference sequence). The CDR3 totals 15 residues. CDR3 amino acids: CSAWDMSRYTGELFF. The CDR3 DNA is TGCAGTGCATGGGACATGTCGCGCTACACCGGGGAGCTGTTTTTT.

This clonotype was seen a handful of times. The rearrangement links TRBV28 to TRBJ2-6; D perhaps matches TRBD1 (5 bases). This CDR3 is built from 15 residues. Trimming left V 5 bases short and J 0 bases short, with 8 bases between. Germline V gene sequence: CDR1 MDHEN, CDR2 SYDVKM. The CDR3: CASSVTASGANVLTF. As DNA, the CDR3 is TGTGCCAGCAGTGTGACAGCCTCTGGGGCCAACGTCCTGACTTTC.

This clonotype has more than one count but fewer than ten. The V and J genes are TRBV20-1 and TRBJ1-1; the D gene is possibly TRBD1 (5 bases). Germline V gives CDR1 DFQATT, CDR2 SNEGSKA (reference sequence). The germline V and J ends were trimmed by 2 bases and 4 bases, with 11 bases remaining between them. The CDR3 length is 13 residues. The CDR3 DNA is TGCAGTGCTAGAACAGGCAAATCCACTGAAGCTTTCTTT. Translating gives CSARTGKSTEAFF.

The rearrangement links TRBV20-1 to TRBJ1-1; D is ambiguous. Trimming took 6 bases from V and 3 from J, leaving 14 bases between them. This CDR3 is 13 amino acids long. CDR1 is DFQATT and CDR2 is SNEGSKA in the germline V gene (reference sequence). CDR3 residues: CSAPGREDTEAFF. CDR3 in DNA: TGCAGTGCCCCCGGGAGGGAGGACACTGAAGCTTTCTTT.

This clonotype was observed a handful of times. The chain uses TRBV24-1 and TRBJ2-3, with TRBD1 identical over 12 bases. The CDR3 runs to 17 residues. The ends lost 0 bases at V and 6 bases at J; junction bases unmatched: 6. Germline V gene lookup returns CDR1 KGHDR and CDR2 SFDVKD. The CDR3 region has the DNA TGTGCCACCAGTGATTTGCGGGGACAGGGGGCGCCTGATACGCAGTATTTT. It codes for CATSDLRGQGAPDTQYF.

Comments on this clonotype: This may come from a read error, since a much larger clone is one base off. The chain has TRBV6-5 and TRBJ2-5, with D perhaps assigned TRBD1 or TRBD2 (6 bases each). This CDR3 spans 15 amino acids. CDR1 MNHEY and CDR2 SVGAGI come from the germline V gene. V was pared by 5 bases and J by 11 bases, with 24 bases between. The CDR3 sequence: CASSILGGSSYKQYF. In DNA form, the CDR3 reads TGTGCCAGCAGTATCCTCGGGGGCAGCTCCTACAAGCAGTACTTC.

The chain combines TRBV7-2 with TRBJ2-1; TRBD2 matches at 11 bases. The germline CDR1 and CDR2 sequences are SGHTA and FQGNSA. The junction had 13 bases not matched to a gene; V was cut back by 3 bases and J by 9 bases. This CDR3 has 17 amino acids. This CDR3 reads CASSFETLAGGLCEQFF. CDR3 nucleotide sequence: TGTGCCAGCAGCTTCGAGACTCTAGCGGGAGGTCTCTGTGAGCAGTTCTTC.

This clonotype was found a few times. This rearrangement joins TRBV29-1 to TRBJ2-5; D is possibly TRBD1 or TRBD2 (5 bases each). Germline CDR1 is SQVTM and CDR2 is ANQGSEA. This CDR3 is 12 amino acids long. The V end lost 5 bases, the J end lost 3 bases, and 10 bases lay between the germline ends. The CDR3 coding sequence is TGCAGCGTTATCGGGACGGAAGAGACCCAGTACTTC. As protein: CSVIGTEETQYF. Full variable domain (outside the CDR3, taken from reference TRBV29-1 and TRBJ2-5): SAVISQKPSRDICQRGTSLTIQCQVDSQVTMMFWYRQQPGQSLTLIATANQGSEATYESGFVIDKFPISRPNLTFSTLTVSNMSPEDSSIYLCSVIGTEETQYFGPGTRLLVL.

This clonotype was found a few times. This chain uses TRBV4-2 with TRBJ2-7; TRBD2 aligns across 13 bases. The V segment lost 0 bases and the J segment 4 bases; nucleotides outside the gene matches: 3. CDR3 length: 16 residues. The germline V gene has CDR1 LGHNA and CDR2 YNFKEQ. CDR3 sequence (DNA): TGTGCCAGCAGCCAAGATCGGACTAGCGGGAGATACGAGCAGTACTTC. Protein sequence: CASSQDRTSGRYEQYF.

This clonotype was counted between two and nine times. The chain joins TRBV29-1 to TRBJ2-1; a possible D gene is TRBD1 (5 bases). The length of the CDR3 is 12 residues. CDR1 SQVTM and CDR2 ANQGSEA come from the germline V gene. V was shortened by 1 base and J by 7 bases, with 8 bases between the two germline ends. The CDR3 is CSVEGQLNEQFF. In DNA form, the CDR3 reads TGCAGCGTTGAAGGACAGCTAAATGAGCAGTTCTTC.

This rearrangement joins TRBV7-9 to TRBJ2-7; 13 bases map to TRBD2. Looked up from germline, CDR1 is SEHNR and CDR2 is FQNEAQ (reference sequence). V lost 6 bases, J lost 0 bases, and 8 bases stayed unmatched. The CDR3 runs 17 residues. The DNA for the CDR3 is TGTGCCAGCAGTCACAGGACTAGCGGGAGAAACTCCTACGAGCAGTACTTC. Protein sequence: CASSHRTSGRNSYEQYF.

The chain joins TRBV18 to TRBJ1-6, with D perhaps TRBD1 (5 bases). The ends were cut back, 6 bases at V and 4 bases at J, with 13 bases in the middle. CDR1 is KGHSH, CDR2 LQKENI, per germline. CDR3 size: 15 residues. CDR3 loop: CASSPRDGYNSPLHF. The CDR3 region has the DNA TGTGCCAGCTCGCCCAGGGACGGATATAATTCACCCCTCCACTTT.

This chain links TRBV7-3 with TRBJ2-3; 8 bases map to TRBD2. The V segment lost 5 bases and the J segment 4 bases; nucleotides outside the gene matches: 8. Germline assignment: CDR1 SGHTA and CDR2 FQGTGA. The CDR3 loop spans 15 amino acids. Written as DNA, the CDR3 is TGTGCCAGCAGCCACCGCGGGGGGAGGGCAGATACGCAGTATTTT. Residues: CASSHRGGRADTQYF.

This clonotype was seen only once. The junction differs from germline at one of its ends, possibly a read error. This chain links TRBV5-1 with TRBJ2-3, with TRBD2 identical over 8 bases. The CDR3 has 15 amino acids. Germline loops: CDR1 SGHRS, CDR2 YFSETQ. DNA of the CDR3: TGCGCCAGCAGCACAACTAGCGGTCCCACAGATACGCGGTATTTT. This translates into CASSTTSGPTDTRYF.

There are many counts of this clonotype. The chain couples TRBV5-5 to TRBJ2-1; D uncertain. V dropped 2 bases and J dropped 8 bases, with 5 bases sitting between them. Germline CDR1 is SGHKS and CDR2 is YYEKEE (reference sequence). The length of the CDR3 is 11 residues. In nucleotides, the CDR3 is TGTGCCAGCAGCTTAGAATATGAGCAGTTCTTC. It encodes CASSLEYEQFF.

About this clonotype itself: A read error may produce the germline difference seen at one junction end. The V call is TRBV27, the J call TRBJ2-1; D not certain. Germline V gene sequence: CDR1 MNHEY, CDR2 SMNVEV (reference sequence). The CDR3 totals 14 residues. The CDR3 protein is CASSLTGGYNERFF. Written as DNA, the CDR3 is TGTGCCAGCAGTTTAACGGGTGGCTACAATGAGCGGTTCTTC.

This clonotype turned up a few times. The CDR3 reads CASSWGGTREPAREETQYF. The CDR3 DNA follows: TGTGCCAGCAGTTGGGGGGGAACGAGGGAACCCGCCCGCGAAGAGACCCAGTACTTC. The chain employs TRBV6-2 or TRBV6-3 and TRBJ2-5; 7 bases line up with TRBD2. CDR3 length: 19 amino acids. V lost 4 bases to trimming and J lost 3 bases; unmatched junction nucleotides: 20. CDR1 is MNHEY, CDR2 SVGEGT, per germline.

This chain links TRBV7-8 with TRBJ1-6; TRBD1 is a possible D gene (5 bases). Trimming pared 5 bases from V and 6 bases from J, leaving 11 bases between. Germline CDR1 and CDR2: SGHVS and FQNEAQ. The CDR3 runs to 14 residues. CDR3 loop: CASSPAGGNSPLHF. The CDR3 DNA sequence: TGTGCCAGCAGCCCGGCTGGGGGTAATTCACCCCTCCACTTT.